In this sample, the clone carrying this T cell receptor (beta chain) turned up a few times. The target antigen is unknown. It was RNA transcripts that yielded the amplified TCR beta CDR3 regions. An initial round of RT-PCR targeting the TCR CDR3 relied on the HTBI primer set. TCRdb re-analysed the multiplex PCR reads in MiXCR, keeping a single row per CDR3 protein. The data contain 550,000 to 700,000 distinct CDR3 sequences, around 46% of them seen just once; the ten biggest clones take up roughly 20%. The CDR3 runs to 13 residues. V shed 5 bases, J shed 4 bases, and the junction held 4 bases outside the gene matches. The source of the sample is a study of T cells in Graves' hyperthyroidism and ophthalmopathy. Notes on the study in general: Most clonotypes expanded in the thyroid (above 0.001) were also present in blood. Stable hyperthyroidism was separated from ophthalmopathy by a model based on 13 V-J features. Ophthalmopathy got predicted by the model a median approximately 6.4 months before its onset.

The chain employs TRBV12-3 or TRBV12-4 and TRBJ1-2; 7 nucleotides match TRBD1. The sequence came from an adult woman with Graves' disease, either hyperthyroidism or ophthalmopathy (not recorded which). The sample taken for sequencing was peripheral blood or thyroid tissue (not recorded which). The CDR3 DNA follows: TGTGCCAGCAGTCGGGACAGCGTCTATGGCTACACCTTC. This translates into CASSRDSVYGYTF.